Below are 7 T cell receptor beta chains sequenced from a single sample in a study of T cells in localized non-small cell lung cancer. Data came from immunoSEQ multiplex PCR; TCRdb stores just in-frame clones and leaves some out. The sample records over 8,500 clones, around 83% being singletons. Here the sequenced sample was peripheral blood, taken before any cancer treatment. These receptors were obtained from a male donor aged 60 or over with stage III lung adenocarcinoma.

The rearrangement links TRBV19 to TRBJ2-3; D perhaps matches TRBD1 (5 bases). The germline CDR1 and CDR2 sequences are LNHDA and SQIVND (reference sequence). The CDR3 sequence is 13 residues long. With 5 bases removed from V and 2 bases from J, the gap between germline ends came to 8 bases. The CDR3 region is CASSGRDTDTQYF. The DNA of the CDR3 is TGTGCCAGTAGTGGCAGGGACACAGATACGCAGTATTTT. Combining the CDR3 with reference TRBV19 and TRBJ2-3 gives the whole variable domain DGGITQSPKYLFRKEGQNVTLSCEQNLNHDAMYWYRQDPGQGLRLIYYSQIVNDFQKGDIAEGYSVSREKKESFPLTVTSAQKNPTAFYLCASSGRDTDTQYFGPGTRLTVL.

This chain uses TRBV5-6 with TRBJ1-5, with 7 bases aligning to TRBD1. Germline CDR1 reads SGHDT; CDR2 reads YYEEEE. Germline trimming cut 3 bases from V and 0 bases from J; bases unmatched to any gene: 3. CDR3 length: 15 residues. The CDR3, as DNA: TGTGCCAGCAGCTCGACAGGGTCTAGCAATCAGCCCCAGCATTTT. It codes for CASSSTGSSNQPQHF.

About this clone itself: Compared with germline, one end of the junction differs, possibly owing to a read error. J is TRBJ2-2 and V is TRBV27; maybe TRBD1 (6 bases). CDR1 and CDR2 from the germline V gene are MNHEY and SMNVEV (reference sequence). The CDR3 contains 15 residues. The CDR3 loop is CAGSKTGSNTGELFF. CDR3 nucleotides: TGTGCCGGCAGCAAGACAGGCTCGAACACCGGGGAGCTGTTTTTT.

This clone was observed a single time. V usage is TRBV7-3 and J usage is TRBJ2-5; D may be TRBD2 (6 bases). The V end was cut by 2 bases, the J end by 4 bases, with 14 bases between. The germline V gene has CDR1 SGHTA and CDR2 FQGTGA. The CDR3 is 15 residues long. The CDR3, as DNA: TGTGCCAGCAGCTTAGTAGGGACTTCCACAGAGACCCAGTACTTC. Its translation is CASSLVGTSTETQYF.

The rearrangement joins TRBV4-3 to TRBJ1-1; a possible D gene is TRBD1 (6 bases). Germline CDR1 and CDR2: LGHNA and YSLEER. Between the trimmed V and J ends, which lost 0 bases and 1 base, there was a span of 12 bases. The CDR3 sequence is 16 residues long. The CDR3 here is CASSQDSGAPNTEAFF. CDR3 bases: TGCGCCAGCAGCCAAGATTCAGGGGCCCCGAACACTGAAGCTTTCTTT.

The chain couples TRBV7-2 to TRBJ1-6, with D possibly matching TRBD1 (6 bases). The CDR3 has 12 residues. V lost 7 bases and J 11 bases, leaving 12 bases between the germline ends. The germline V gene encodes CDR1 SGHTA and CDR2 FQGNSA. CDR3 nucleotide sequence: TGTGCCAGCACCCGACAGGAAGCACCCCTCCACTTT. Translated: CASTRQEAPLHF.

The rearrangement links TRBV7-9 to TRBJ1-1; 11 bases match TRBD1. The CDR3 is made up of 16 amino acids. Germline V gene data show CDR1 as SEHNR and CDR2 as FQNEAQ (reference sequence). V dropped 5 bases and J dropped 1; count of bases not matched to a gene: 6. The CDR3 region is CASSGRDRGANTEAFF. In nucleotides, the CDR3 is TGTGCCAGCAGCGGGCGGGACAGGGGGGCGAACACTGAAGCTTTCTTT.